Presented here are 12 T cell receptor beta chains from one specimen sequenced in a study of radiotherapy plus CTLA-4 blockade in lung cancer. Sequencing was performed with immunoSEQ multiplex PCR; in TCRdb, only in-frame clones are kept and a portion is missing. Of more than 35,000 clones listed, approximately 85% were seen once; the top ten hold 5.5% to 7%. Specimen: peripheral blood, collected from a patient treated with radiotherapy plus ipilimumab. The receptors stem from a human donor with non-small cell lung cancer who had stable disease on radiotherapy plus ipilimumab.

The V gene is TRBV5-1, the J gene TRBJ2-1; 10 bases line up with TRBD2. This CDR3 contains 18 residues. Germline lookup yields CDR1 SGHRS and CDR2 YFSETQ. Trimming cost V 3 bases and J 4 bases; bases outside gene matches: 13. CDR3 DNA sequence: TGCGCCAGCAGCTCGACGACAGAAGCTAGCGGGGGTTACAATGAGCAGTTCTTC. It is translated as CASSSTTEASGGYNEQFF.

This chain's CDR3 is CASSPPRRGEAFF. The CDR3 coding sequence is TGCGCCAGCAGCCCCCCACGGCGCGGGGAAGCTTTCTTT. The genes are TRBV4-1 and TRBJ1-1; D is unresolved. The germline V and J ends were trimmed by 4 bases and 8 bases, with 14 bases remaining between them. Germline V CDR1 and CDR2: MGHRA, YSYEKL. This CDR3 is 13 amino acids long.

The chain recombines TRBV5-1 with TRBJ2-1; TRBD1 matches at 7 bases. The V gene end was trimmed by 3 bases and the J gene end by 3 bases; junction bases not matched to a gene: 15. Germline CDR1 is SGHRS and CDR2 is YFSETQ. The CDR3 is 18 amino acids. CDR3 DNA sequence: TGCGCCAGCAGCTCCCGCCGTTCACAGGGGTCCCACTACAATGAGCAGTTCTTC. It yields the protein CASSSRRSQGSHYNEQFF.

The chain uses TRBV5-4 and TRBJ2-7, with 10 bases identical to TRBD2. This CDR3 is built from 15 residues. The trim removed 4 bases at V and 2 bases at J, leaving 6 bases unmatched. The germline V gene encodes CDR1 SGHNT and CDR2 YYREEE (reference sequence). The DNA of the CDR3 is TGTGCCAGCAGCGGTAGGACTAGCGGAGCCTACGAGCAGTACTTC. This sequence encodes CASSGRTSGAYEQYF. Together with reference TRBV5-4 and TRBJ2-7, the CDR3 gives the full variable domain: ETGVTQSPTHLIKTRGQQVTLRCSSQSGHNTVSWYQQALGQGPQFIFQYYREEENGRGNFPPRFSGLQFPNYSSELNVNALELDDSALYLCASSGRTSGAYEQYFGPGTRLTVT.

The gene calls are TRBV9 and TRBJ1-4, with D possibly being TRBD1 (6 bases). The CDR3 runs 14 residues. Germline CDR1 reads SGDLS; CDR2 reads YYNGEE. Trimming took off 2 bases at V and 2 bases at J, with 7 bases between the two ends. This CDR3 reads CASSVTGTNEKLFF. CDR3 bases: TGTGCCAGCAGCGTTACAGGGACTAATGAAAAACTGTTTTTT.

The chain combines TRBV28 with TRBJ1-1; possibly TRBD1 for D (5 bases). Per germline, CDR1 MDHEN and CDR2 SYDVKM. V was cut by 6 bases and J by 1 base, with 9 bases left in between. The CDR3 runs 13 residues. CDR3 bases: TGTGCCAGCAGCATAACAGGGAACACTGAAGCTTTCTTT. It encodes CASSITGNTEAFF. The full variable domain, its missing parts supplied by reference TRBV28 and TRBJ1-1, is DVKVTQSSRYLVKRTGEKVFLECVQDMDHENMFWYRQDPGLGLRLIYFSYDVKMKEKGDIPEGYSVSREKKERFSLILESASTNQTSMYLCASSITGNTEAFFGQGTRLTVV.

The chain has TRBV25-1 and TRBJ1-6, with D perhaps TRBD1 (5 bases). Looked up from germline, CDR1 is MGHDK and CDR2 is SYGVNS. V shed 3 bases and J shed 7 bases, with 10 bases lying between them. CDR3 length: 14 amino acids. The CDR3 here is CASSDGGGNSPLHF. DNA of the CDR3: TGTGCCAGCAGTGACGGCGGGGGGAATTCACCCCTCCACTTT. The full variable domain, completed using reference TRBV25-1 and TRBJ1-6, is EADIYQTPRYLVIGTGKKITLECSQTMGHDKMYWYQQDPGMELHLIHYSYGVNSTEKGDLSSESTVSRIRTEHFPLTLESARPSHTSQYLCASSDGGGNSPLHFGNGTRLTVT.

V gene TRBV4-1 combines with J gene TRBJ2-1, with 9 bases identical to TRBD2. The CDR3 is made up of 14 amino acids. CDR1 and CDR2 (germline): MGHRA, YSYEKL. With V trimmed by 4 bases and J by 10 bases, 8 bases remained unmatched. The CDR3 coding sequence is TGCGCCAGCAGCCCGGACGCGGGAGGGCCCGAGCAGTTCTTC. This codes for CASSPDAGGPEQFF.

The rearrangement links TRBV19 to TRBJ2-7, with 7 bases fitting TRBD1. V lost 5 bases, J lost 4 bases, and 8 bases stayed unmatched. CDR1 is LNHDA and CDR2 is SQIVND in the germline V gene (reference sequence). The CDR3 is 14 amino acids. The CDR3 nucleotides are TGTGCCAGTAGTCTCAGGACAGGCCTATACGAGCAGTACTTC. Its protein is CASSLRTGLYEQYF.

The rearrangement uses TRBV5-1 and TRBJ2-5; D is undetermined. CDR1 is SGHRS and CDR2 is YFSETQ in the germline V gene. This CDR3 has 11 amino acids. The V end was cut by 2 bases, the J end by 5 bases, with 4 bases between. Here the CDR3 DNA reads TGCGCCAGCAGCTTCGGTGAGACCCAGTACTTC. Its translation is CASSFGETQYF.

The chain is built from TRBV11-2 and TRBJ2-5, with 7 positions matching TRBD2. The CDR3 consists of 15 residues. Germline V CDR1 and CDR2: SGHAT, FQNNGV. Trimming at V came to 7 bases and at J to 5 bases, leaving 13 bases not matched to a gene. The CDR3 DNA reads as TGTGCCAGCACCGCGCAGACCGGGGAGGGGGAGACCCAGTACTTC. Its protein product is CASTAQTGEGETQYF.

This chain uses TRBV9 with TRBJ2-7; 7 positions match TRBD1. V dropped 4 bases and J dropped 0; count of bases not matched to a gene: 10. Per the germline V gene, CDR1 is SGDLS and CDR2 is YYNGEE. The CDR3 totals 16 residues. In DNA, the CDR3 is TGTGCCAGCAGCCCTAACCCGGGACAGCACTCCTACGAGCAGTACTTC. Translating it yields CASSPNPGQHSYEQYF.